The sequence of this TCR beta chain was determined in a study of T cells in Graves' hyperthyroidism and ophthalmopathy. Across the whole study: Pretreatment peripheral blood was obtained at initial diagnosis.

This clonotype was seen once. A read error is possible here, since a much larger clone lies one base away. Researchers took RNA transcripts and amplified the TCR beta CDR3 regions from them. A first-round RT-PCR of the TCR CDR3 used the HTBI primer set. One entry per CDR3 protein, called by TCRdb with MiXCR from the multiplex PCR reads. The sample includes more than 500,000 distinct CDR3 sequences, around 15% of them seen just once. Uncontrolled infection, other autoimmune disease, pregnancy and lactation each barred patients from inclusion. Clinical symptoms, serum thyroxine and TRAb, thyroid ultrasound and orbital computed tomography were used for the diagnoses. Germline assignment: CDR1 DFQATT and CDR2 SNEGSKA (reference sequence). V dropped 5 bases and J dropped 4; count of bases not matched to a gene: 8. The CDR3 has 14 residues.

The clonotype originates from a woman aged 40-49 years with Graves' hyperthyroidism. Material: blood. The V and J genes are TRBV20-1 and TRBJ2-1; 7 nucleotides align to TRBD2. The DNA of the CDR3 is TGCAGTGCTCTGACTAGCAGGAAATACAATGAGCAGTTCTTC. This sequence encodes CSALTSRKYNEQFF.